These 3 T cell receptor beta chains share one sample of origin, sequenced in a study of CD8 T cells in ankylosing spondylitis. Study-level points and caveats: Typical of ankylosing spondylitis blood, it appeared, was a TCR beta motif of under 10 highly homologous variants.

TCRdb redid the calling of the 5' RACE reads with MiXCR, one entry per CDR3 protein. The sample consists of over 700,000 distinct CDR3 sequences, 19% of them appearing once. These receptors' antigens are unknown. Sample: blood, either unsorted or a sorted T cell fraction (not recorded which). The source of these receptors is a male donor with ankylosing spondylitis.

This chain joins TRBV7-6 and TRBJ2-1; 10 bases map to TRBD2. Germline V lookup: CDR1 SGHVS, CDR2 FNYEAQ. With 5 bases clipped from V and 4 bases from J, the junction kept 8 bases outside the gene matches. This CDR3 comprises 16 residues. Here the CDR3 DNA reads TGTGCCAGCAGCAACCTAGCGGGAGCGGGTTACAATGAGCAGTTCTTC. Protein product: CASSNLAGAGYNEQFF.

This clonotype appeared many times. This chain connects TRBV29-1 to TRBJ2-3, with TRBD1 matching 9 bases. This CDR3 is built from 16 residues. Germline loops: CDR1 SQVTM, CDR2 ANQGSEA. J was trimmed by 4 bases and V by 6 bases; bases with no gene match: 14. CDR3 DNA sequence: TGCAGCGTGAATTTTTCCCGGGACAGGGTGGCAGATACGCAGTATTTT. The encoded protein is CSVNFSRDRVADTQYF.

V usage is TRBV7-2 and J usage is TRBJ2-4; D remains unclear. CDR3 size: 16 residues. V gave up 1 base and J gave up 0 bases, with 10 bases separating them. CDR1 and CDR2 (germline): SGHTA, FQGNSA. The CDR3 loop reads CASSLVSTVAKNIQYF. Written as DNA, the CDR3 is TGTGCCAGCAGCTTAGTTTCGACCGTAGCCAAAAACATTCAGTACTTC. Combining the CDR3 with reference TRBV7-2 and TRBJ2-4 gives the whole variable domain GAGVSQSPSNKVTEKGKDVELRCDPISGHTALYWYRQSLGQGLEFLIYFQGNSAPDKSGLPSDRFSAERTGGSVSTLTIQRTQQEDSAVYLCASSLVSTVAKNIQYFGAGTRLSVL.